This TCR beta chain was captured by sequencing in a study of T-cell reconstitution after alpha-beta-depleted transplantation in children (TCRdb year 2016). Describing the broader study: Using TCR repertoire profiling, the study quantitatively followed how T-cell immune reconstitution unfolded in children after TCRalphabeta/CD19-depleted allogeneic hematopoietic cell transplantation. Points the paper makes about the study in general: In some patients, the high TCRbeta diversity seen at day 60 was put down to recipient T cells and intrathymic progenitors that had survived conditioning. About two months after transplant, the apparently early recovery of alphabetaT-cell counts reportedly depended on just several hundred clones that had expanded rapidly and came from non-depleted graft cells. Over the following months the frequencies of hyperexpanded clones went down, and after one year T-cell counts and TCRbeta diversity were mostly credited to newly produced T cells.

This specimen's treatment or condition label, interpreted: allogeneic hematopoietic cell transplantation with graft depleted of TCRalphabeta T cells and CD19 B cells. Transplant recipients were children who received TCRalphabeta/CD19-depleted allogeneic hematopoietic cell grafts. The library was produced with PCR. These reads were obtained on an Illumina HiSeq 2500. Molecular barcoding was employed in the preparation of TCR libraries, with unique molecular identifiers being used to normalize TCRbeta repertoire quantification. The raw public reads went through TCRdb reprocessing: fastp at Q25, MiXCR clone calling, in-frame beta chains kept. Rows matching on CDR3 protein sequence are summarized as one entry with the most common DNA and genes. This sample has around 420,000 distinct CDR3 sequences in its table, and around 15% of those were observed once. Roughly 27% of the sample lies in the top ten.

V gives up 8 bases and J gives up 6 bases, and the segment between their germline ends measures 11 bases. Its CDR3 holds 11 amino acids, cysteine through phenylalanine. CDR3 DNA is the only sequence kept; it has 33 bases, read in frame from the first base. Reading the germline V gene gives CDR1 WSHSY and CDR2 SAAADI. In regard to this clonotype: Its antigen target is currently unknown. No base-level quality is on record; no much larger clone is a single base apart.

The sequence was obtained from a boy younger than two who had a stem cell transplant for Wiskott-Aldrich syndrome, so the T cells may come from the graft donor. Sequencing was performed on PBMCs, mostly from graft donor cells, taken 360 days after TCRalphabeta/CD19-depleted stem cell transplant. The chain links TRBV10-2 with TRBJ2-7; a tentative D call is TRBD1 (6 bases match). The DNA sequence is as follows: TGCGCCAGCGGACAGACTGCCGAGCAGTACTTC. This codes for CASGQTAEQYF.